The entry below describes one T cell receptor beta chain. The antigen is unknown. It was after roughly 11 days of culture that CD4+ T cells were isolated. Profiling relied on immunoSEQ multiplex PCR, and the TCRdb table lists in-frame clones only, not all of them. Of approximately 37,000 clones listed, roughly 82% were seen once; the top ten hold about 2.8%. The CDR3 has 14 amino acids. CDR1 and CDR2 from the germline V gene are SGHAT and FQNNGV. Trimming shortened V by 6 bases and J by 2 bases, and 14 bases separated the two germline ends. This record comes from a study of vaccination effects on CD4 cells after COVID-19. As for the study in general: Each person got two doses of an mRNA SARS-CoV-2 vaccine, BNT162b2 or mRNA-1273. Wells each received around 2.2 million PBMC, cultured with 10 IU/ml IL-2 and 9.5 to 10 ug/ml peptides.

Sequences were derived from CD4+ T cells from PBMCs cultured without peptide, sampled before COVID-19 vaccination. V and J are TRBV11-2 and TRBJ2-7; tentatively, D is TRBD2 (6 bases). This TCR came from a human donor who received a COVID-19 vaccine. The CDR3 loop reads CASREGATTYEQYV. CDR3 in DNA: TGTGCCAGCAGGGAGGGAGCCACTACCTACGAGCAGTACGTC.